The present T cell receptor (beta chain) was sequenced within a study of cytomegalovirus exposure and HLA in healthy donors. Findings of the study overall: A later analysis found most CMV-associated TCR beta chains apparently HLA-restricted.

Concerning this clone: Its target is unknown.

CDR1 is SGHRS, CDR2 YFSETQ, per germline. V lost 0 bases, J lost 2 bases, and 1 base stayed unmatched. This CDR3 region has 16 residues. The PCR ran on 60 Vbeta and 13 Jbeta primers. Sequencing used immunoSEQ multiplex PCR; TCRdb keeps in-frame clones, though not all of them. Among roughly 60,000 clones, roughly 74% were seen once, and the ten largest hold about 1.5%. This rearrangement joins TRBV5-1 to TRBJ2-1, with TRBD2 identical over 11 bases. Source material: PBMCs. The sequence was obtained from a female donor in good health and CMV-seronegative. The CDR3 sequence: CASSLVSGGAYNEQFF. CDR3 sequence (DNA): TGCGCCAGCAGCTTGGTTAGCGGGGGGGCCTACAATGAGCAGTTCTTC.